Below, 17 T cell receptor beta chains from the same sample are listed, as sequenced in a study of T and B cells in COVID-19 patients (TCRdb year 2020). TRB repertoires were amplified from approximately 270-530 ng of genomic DNA extracted from blood. Reads for this sample came from an Illumina MiSeq. TRB rearrangements were amplified by multiplex PCR with BIOMED2 TRB-A/B primer pools. The raw public data were reprocessed by TCRdb itself: fastp quality trimming at Q25, MiXCR clonotype calling, in-frame beta chains only. One record per CDR3 amino acid sequence lists the most common genes and DNA. The sample has approximately 7,200 distinct CDR3 sequences on record, around 30% of them singletons. About 24% of the sample is in the top ten clones. The specimen sequenced was blood. These receptors originate from a human donor who had recovered from COVID-19.

CDR3 region: CASSLAGLHTDTQYF. The CDR3 region has the DNA TGTGCCAGCAGCTTAGCGGGTCTGCACACAGATACGCAGTATTTT. The chain uses TRBV7-2 and TRBJ2-3, with D unresolved. The germline V gene encodes CDR1 SGHTA and CDR2 FQGNSA. The CDR3 length is 15 residues. The V gene lost 0 bases and the J gene lost 2 bases, with 9 bases spanning the gap.

The rearrangement uses TRBV29-1 and TRBJ1-4; D perhaps matches TRBD1 (5 bases). The CDR3 spans 13 residues. The germline V gene encodes CDR1 SQVTM and CDR2 ANQGSEA. Written as DNA, the CDR3 is TGCAGTGCTTTGCATGGGGGGGGTGAAAAACTGTTTTTT. Translation gives CSALHGGGEKLFF. Full variable domain (rest looked up from reference TRBV29-1 and TRBJ1-4): SAVISQKPSRDICQRGTSLTIQCQVDSQVTMMFWYRQQPGQSLTLIATANQGSEATYESGFVIDKFPISRPNLTFSTLTVSNMSPEDSSIYLCSALHGGGEKLFFGSGTQLSVL.

By share, this clonotype ranks as medium-sized. V usage is TRBV6-5 and J usage is TRBJ2-3, with D perhaps assigned TRBD1 or TRBD2 (6 bases each). The germline V and J ends were trimmed by 0 bases and 6 bases, with 25 bases remaining between them. The germline V gene has CDR1 MNHEY and CDR2 SVGAGI. The CDR3 consists of 19 residues. The CDR3 loop reads CASSYSGITGRGGLDTQYF. The DNA for the CDR3 is TGTGCCAGCAGTTACTCGGGAATTACAGGGAGAGGAGGGCTGGATACGCAGTATTTT.

This clonotype counts as medium-sized. V usage is TRBV27 and J usage is TRBJ2-2; the D is unclear. V lost 5 bases and J 3 bases, leaving 13 bases between the germline ends. Germline V gene data show CDR1 as MNHEY and CDR2 as SMNVEV (reference sequence). The CDR3 runs 15 residues. CDR3 region: CASSRKGWDTGELFF. As DNA, the CDR3 is TGTGCCAGCAGTAGGAAGGGATGGGACACCGGGGAGCTGTTTTTT.

This clonotype was counted a few times. V and J are TRBV7-2 and TRBJ2-5; D gene unclear. V gave up 6 bases and J gave up 4 bases, with 15 bases separating them. The germline CDR1 and CDR2 sequences are SGHTA and FQGNSA. CDR3 size: 14 residues. The chain's CDR3 is CASSPEPTGETQYF. In nucleotides, the CDR3 is TGTGCCAGCAGTCCCGAGCCGACGGGAGAGACCCAGTACTTC.

This clonotype was observed a few times. This sequence joins TRBV6-6 and TRBJ1-6; maybe TRBD1 (5 bases). CDR3 length: 14 amino acids. Germline lookup yields CDR1 MNHNY and CDR2 SVGAGI (reference sequence). The V and J ends lost 8 bases and 5 bases respectively, with 13 bases between them. The DNA of the CDR3 is TGTGCCAGCGGACAAGGGAAAAATAATTCACCCCTCCACTTT. This gives the protein CASGQGKNNSPLHF.

This chain joins TRBV5-6 and TRBJ1-5; D unresolved. The germline V and J ends were trimmed by 0 bases and 4 bases, with 11 bases remaining between them. Germline values: CDR1 SGHDT, CDR2 YYEEEE. CDR3 size: 15 residues. CDR3 sequence: CASSLASYRNQPQHF. CDR3 nucleotide sequence: TGTGCCAGCAGCTTGGCCAGTTACCGTAATCAGCCCCAGCATTTT.

The chain joins TRBV15 to TRBJ2-5, with 9 bases lining up with TRBD1. V was pared by 2 bases and J by 7 bases, with 8 bases of the junction left unmatched. Germline V gives CDR1 LNHNV, CDR2 YYDKDF (reference sequence). This CDR3 region has 15 residues. CDR3 amino acids: CATSRPGTGSATQYF. CDR3 bases: TGTGCCACCAGCAGACCAGGGACAGGGAGCGCGACCCAGTACTTC.

The chain carries TRBV10-3 and TRBJ2-3, with 13 bases that match TRBD2. In germline, CDR1 is ENHRY, CDR2 SYGVKD. V lost 3 bases to trimming and J lost 2 bases; unmatched junction nucleotides: 11. The CDR3 runs 19 residues. CDR3 protein: CAISDTSGGGWGITDTQYF. The CDR3 DNA sequence: TGTGCCATCAGTGATACTAGCGGGGGGGGCTGGGGGATCACAGATACGCAGTATTTT.

This clonotype has a handful of counts. The chain has TRBV6-1 and TRBJ2-7, with 10 bases fitting TRBD1. This CDR3 has 14 amino acids. Germline CDR1 reads MNHNS; CDR2 reads SASEGT. V was pared by 6 bases and J by 5 bases, with 7 bases of the junction left unmatched. The CDR3 nucleotides are TGTGCCAGCAGAACCGACAGGGGGCAAAACGAGCAGTACGTC. Its translation is CASRTDRGQNEQYV.

The V gene is TRBV10-3, the J gene TRBJ2-3; D uncertain. The germline gives CDR1 ENHRY, CDR2 SYGVKD. V was cut by 3 bases and J by 2 bases, with 6 bases left in between. This CDR3 comprises 13 residues. CDR3 region: CAISDRVTDTQYF. The CDR3 nucleotides are TGTGCCATCAGTGATAGGGTCACAGATACGCAGTATTTT.

Of note for this clonotype: This may be a read error: a much more frequent sequence differs by one nucleotide. The chain employs TRBV19 and TRBJ2-1, with D uncertain. The CDR3 consists of 10 residues. CDR1 and CDR2 from the germline V gene are LNHDA and SQIVND (reference sequence). CDR3 DNA: TGTACCAGTGGTTACAATGAGCAGTTCTTC. Translating it yields CTSGYNEQFF. The whole variable domain, remainder taken from reference TRBV19 and TRBJ2-1, is DGGITQSPKYLFRKEGQNVTLSCEQNLNHDAMYWYRQDPGQGLRLIYYSQIVNDFQKGDIAEGYSVSREKKESFPLTVTSAQKNPTAFYLCTSGYNEQFFGPGTRLTVL.

By its share, this clonotype is medium-sized. V is TRBV14 and J is TRBJ1-2, with TRBD1 matching over 9 bases. Germline V CDR1 and CDR2: SGHDN, FVKESK. The V segment lost 0 bases and the J segment 6 bases; nucleotides outside the gene matches: 8. The CDR3 is 16 amino acids. CDR3 residues: CASSQEDRGILDGYTF. As DNA, the CDR3 is TGTGCCAGCAGCCAAGAGGACAGGGGAATTCTTGATGGCTACACCTTC.

This clonotype showed up just a few times. This chain links TRBV29-1 with TRBJ1-1; D is possibly TRBD1 (5 bases). Trimming cost V 2 bases and J 11 bases, with 21 bases left between them. Germline CDR1 and CDR2: SQVTM and ANQGSEA. This CDR3 spans 14 amino acids. The CDR3 region has the DNA TGCAGCGTTGAACCCTGGGACCTCCCCGGGATTGCTTTCTTT. This gives the protein CSVEPWDLPGIAFF.

A few counts support this clonotype. This chain uses TRBV6-2 or TRBV6-3 with TRBJ2-5; D may be TRBD2 (5 bases). Trimming left V 5 bases short and J 5 bases short, with 15 bases between. CDR3 length: 14 amino acids. In germline, CDR1 is MNHEY, CDR2 SVGEGT. CDR3 residues: CASSPRGIRETQYF. The CDR3 nucleotides read TGTGCCAGCAGTCCACGGGGAATCAGGGAGACCCAGTACTTC.

The chain couples TRBV5-4 to TRBJ1-4, with unresolved D. CDR3 size: 17 residues. Deletions cut 2 bases from V and 0 bases from J, with 14 bases between. Germline CDR1 and CDR2: SGHNT and YYREEE (reference sequence). In DNA form, the CDR3 reads TGTGCCAGCAGCTTTATCCCTACGCTGGCAACTAATGAAAAACTGTTTTTT. Protein: CASSFIPTLATNEKLFF.

The gene calls are TRBV5-1 and TRBJ2-7; 12 positions agree with TRBD2. There are 16 residues in the CDR3. CDR1 SGHRS and CDR2 YFSETQ come from the germline V gene. Trimming at V came to 4 bases and at J to 4 bases, leaving 9 bases not matched to a gene. The DNA of the CDR3 is TGCGCCAGCAGCGTTACTAGCGGGGGGACTTTTTACGAGCAGTACTTC. It codes for CASSVTSGGTFYEQYF.